Presented here are 26 T cell receptor beta chains from one specimen sequenced in a study of shared clonotypes between healthy human individuals. Profiling relied on immunoSEQ multiplex PCR, and the TCRdb table lists in-frame clones only, not all of them. The data show about 2 million clones, 90% to 95% seen once. Sequencing was done on a sample of naive CD4+ T cells sorted from blood. Subset described: CD45RA+ positively selected. The receptors come from a young man in good health.

The CDR3 protein is CASSINPGYQSSYNSPLHF. The CDR3 coding sequence is TGTGCCAGTAGTATAAATCCAGGGTACCAGAGCTCCTATAATTCACCCCTCCACTTT. The J gene is TRBJ1-6, the V gene TRBV19, with TRBD1 as a possible D gene (5 bases). Germline V gives CDR1 LNHDA, CDR2 SQIVND (reference sequence). The V end lost 2 bases, the J end lost 0 bases, and 17 bases lay between the germline ends. The CDR3 covers 19 residues.

This clone was counted once. This chain uses TRBV18 with TRBJ1-6; D may be TRBD1 (6 bases). The CDR3 contains 14 residues. Germline-derived CDR1 and CDR2 are KGHSH and LQKENI. V lost 2 bases and J 8 bases, leaving 10 bases between the germline ends. CDR3: CASSPGDNYSPLHF. Written as DNA, the CDR3 is TGTGCCAGCTCACCAGGGGACAATTATTCACCCCTCCACTTT.

The V gene is TRBV19, the J gene TRBJ1-6; TRBD1 is a possible D gene (6 bases). This CDR3 region has 14 residues. V lost 5 bases to trimming and J lost 7 bases, with 12 bases between them. CDR1 and CDR2 (germline): LNHDA, SQIVND (reference sequence). The CDR3 nucleotides read TGTGCCAGTAGTTTCAACAGGGAAAATTCACCCCTCCACTTT. Amino acid sequence: CASSFNRENSPLHF. Supplemented by reference TRBV19 and TRBJ1-6, the full variable domain reads DGGITQSPKYLFRKEGQNVTLSCEQNLNHDAMYWYRQDPGQGLRLIYYSQIVNDFQKGDIAEGYSVSREKKESFPLTVTSAQKNPTAFYLCASSFNRENSPLHFGNGTRLTVT.

V usage is TRBV5-1 and J usage is TRBJ1-4, with D possibly TRBD1 on 6 matching bases. Germline loops: CDR1 SGHRS, CDR2 YFSETQ. V gave up 5 bases and J gave up 4 bases, with 12 bases separating them. The CDR3 totals 14 residues. This CDR3 is CASRPGQFNEKLFF. Here the CDR3 DNA reads TGCGCCAGCAGGCCCGGACAGTTTAATGAAAAACTGTTTTTT.

The chain employs TRBV5-8 and TRBJ2-5; TRBD1 agrees at 8 bases. There are 13 residues in the CDR3. Germline trimming cut 6 bases from V and 5 bases from J; bases unmatched to any gene: 6. The germline gives CDR1 SGHTS, CDR2 YDEGEE. CDR3 in DNA: TGTGCCAGCATCCAGGGGGCTGGGGAGACCCAGTACTTC. Protein: CASIQGAGETQYF.

V gene TRBV2 combines with J gene TRBJ2-5, with 7 bases aligning to TRBD2. Germline lookup yields CDR1 SNHLY and CDR2 FYNNEI. This CDR3 is built from 14 residues. Trimming took 1 base from V and 5 from J; bases not matched to a gene: 4. Here the CDR3 reads CASSEGGSGETQYF. The CDR3 DNA reads TGTGCCAGCAGTGAAGGCGGGAGCGGTGAGACCCAGTACTTC.

V usage is TRBV14 and J usage is TRBJ1-1, with TRBD1 matching 8 bases. The junction had 8 bases not matched to a gene; V was cut back by 4 bases and J by 4 bases. The V gene's germline CDR1 is SGHDN and CDR2 FVKESK. The CDR3 is 15 amino acids. In nucleotides, the CDR3 is TGTGCCAGCAGCCGGAGACAGGGGCCCCCCACTGAAGCTTTCTTT. This codes for CASSRRQGPPTEAFF. Looking up the rest from reference TRBV14 and TRBJ1-1 gives the full variable domain: EAGVTQFPSHSVIEKGQTVTLRCDPISGHDNLYWYRRVMGKEIKFLLHFVKESKQDESGMPNNRFLAERTGGTYSTLKVQPAELEDSGVYFCASSRRQGPPTEAFFGQGTRLTVV.

This rearrangement joins TRBV30 to TRBJ1-6; maybe TRBD1 (5 bases). V was clipped by 4 bases and J by 7 bases, with 14 bases between them. CDR1 is GTSNPN and CDR2 is SVGIG in the germline V gene (reference sequence). This CDR3 contains 14 residues. In DNA, the CDR3 is TGTGCCTGGACCCTCGGGGGTGGGAATTCACCCCTCCACTTT. Residues: CAWTLGGGNSPLHF.

V is TRBV7-9 and J is TRBJ2-7; 8 bases match TRBD2. After removal of 5 bases from V and 2 bases from J, the junction contained 5 bases not matched to a gene. The CDR3 has 14 amino acids. Germline CDR1 is SEHNR and CDR2 is FQNEAQ (reference sequence). The CDR3 spells CASSPIAGPYEQYF. DNA for the CDR3: TGTGCCAGCAGCCCTATAGCGGGGCCCTACGAGCAGTACTTC.

The CDR3 DNA follows: TGTGCCAGCAGCGTGTACGTCAATTCACCCCTCCACTTT. This sequence encodes CASSVYVNSPLHF. J is TRBJ1-6 and V is TRBV7-6; no definite D call. Germline values: CDR1 SGHVS, CDR2 FNYEAQ. Trimming pared 5 bases from V and 7 bases from J, leaving 9 bases between. This CDR3 is 13 amino acids long.

The chain's CDR3 is CASSFSAGETQYF. CDR3 coding DNA: TGTGCCAGCAGTTTTTCGGCAGGGGAGACCCAGTACTTC. The chain links TRBV28 to TRBJ2-5; tentatively, D is TRBD1 (5 bases). The CDR3 loop spans 13 amino acids. The V and J ends lost 3 bases and 5 bases respectively, with 10 bases between them. CDR1 and CDR2 (germline): MDHEN, SYDVKM.

This chain connects TRBV5-8 to TRBJ2-7; 8 nucleotides match TRBD2. Losses at the gene ends were 6 bases for V and 2 bases for J; bases not matched to a gene: 7. This CDR3 is built from 14 residues. The germline CDR1 and CDR2 sequences are SGHTS and YDEGEE. The CDR3 region is CASTYGRAAYEQYF. CDR3 sequence (DNA): TGTGCCAGCACCTACGGGAGGGCCGCCTACGAGCAGTACTTC. Variable domain in full (rest from reference TRBV5-8 and TRBJ2-7): EAGVTQSPTHLIKTRGQQATLRCSPISGHTSVYWYQQALGLGLQFLLWYDEGEERNRGNFPPRFSGRQFPNYSSELNVNALELEDSALYLCASTYGRAAYEQYFGPGTRLTVT.

The chain is built from TRBV18 and TRBJ1-5; D unclear. CDR1 and CDR2 (germline): KGHSH, LQKENI. The CDR3 loop spans 13 amino acids. Trimming took off 8 bases at V and 7 bases at J, with 15 bases between the two ends. The DNA of the CDR3 is TGTGCCAGCCTAGCCGGGGAAAGGCAGCCCCAGCATTTT. It yields the protein CASLAGERQPQHF.

The chain links TRBV5-1 to TRBJ2-7; 7 bases fit TRBD1. CDR1 SGHRS and CDR2 YFSETQ come from the germline V gene. Trimming removed 3 bases from V and 11 bases from J; junction bases left unmatched: 11. CDR3 length: 13 residues. CDR3 DNA sequence: TGCGCCAGCAGCTGGGACAGCAAGCGCCAGAAGTACTTC. Amino acid sequence: CASSWDSKRQKYF.

This clone was seen a single time. The CDR3 coding sequence is TGTGCCAGCACCAGGACAGGGTATAGCAATCAGCCCCAGCATTTT. Its translation is CASTRTGYSNQPQHF. This chain uses TRBV6-1 with TRBJ1-5; TRBD1 matches at 8 bases. This CDR3 has 15 residues. Trimming at V came to 7 bases and at J to 0 bases, leaving 5 bases not matched to a gene. CDR1 is MNHNS, CDR2 SASEGT, per germline.

The chain is built from TRBV21-1 and TRBJ2-4; TRBD2, the table's D call, lacks a check against the DNA. TRBV21-1 is termed a pseudogene. The CDR3 is 21 amino acids. The CDR3 sequence: CASSIQWRAVLVRFLENIQYF. The CDR3 region has the DNA TGTGCCAGCAGCATTCAGTGGCGAGCTGTTTTAGTGCGGTTCTTGGAAAACATTCAGTACTTC.

The J gene is TRBJ2-3, the V gene TRBV5-6; the match to TRBD2 covers 9 bases. The trim removed 4 bases at V and 4 bases at J, leaving 10 bases unmatched. Germline-derived CDR1 and CDR2 are SGHDT and YYEEEE. CDR3 length equals 16 residues. The CDR3 here is CASSKTSGGRADTQYF. As DNA, the CDR3 is TGTGCCAGCAGCAAGACTAGCGGAGGGAGGGCAGATACGCAGTATTTT.

This chain joins TRBV6-7 and TRBJ1-3; a possible D gene is TRBD1 (5 bases). TRBV6-7 is given ORF status, its function remaining uncertain. Trimming took 6 bases from V and 0 from J, leaving 12 bases between them. The CDR3 extends over 15 amino acids. CDR3 sequence (DNA): TGTGCCAGCAGGGGAAGACAGCTCTCTGGAAACACCATATATTTT. Amino acid sequence: CASRGRQLSGNTIYF.

The gene calls are TRBV10-3 and TRBJ1-1, with D unresolved. V lost 3 bases to trimming and J lost 5 bases, with 7 bases between them. Germline CDR1 reads ENHRY; CDR2 reads SYGVKD. The length of the CDR3 is 12 residues. CDR3 amino acids: CAISDSSTEAFF. The DNA for the CDR3 is TGTGCCATCAGTGATTCGTCAACTGAAGCTTTCTTT.

The V gene is TRBV30, the J gene TRBJ1-2; TRBD1 is a possible D gene (6 bases). This CDR3 comprises 14 residues. Germline CDR1 and CDR2: GTSNPN and SVGIG (reference sequence). Trimming cost V 4 bases and J 4 bases, with 16 bases left between them. Here the CDR3 reads CAWTPGQFLYGYTF. In DNA form, the CDR3 reads TGTGCCTGGACCCCTGGACAGTTCCTCTATGGCTACACCTTC.

CDR3 in DNA: TGTGCCAGCAGCCAACGGGGTGATACGCAGTATTTT. Translation gives CASSQRGDTQYF. This rearrangement joins TRBV7-9 to TRBJ2-3; possible D gene TRBD2, 5 bases. Germline V lookup: CDR1 SEHNR, CDR2 FQNEAQ (reference sequence). The CDR3 covers 12 residues. Trimming took 5 bases from V and 6 from J, leaving 9 bases between them.

On this clone itself: In the same sample, other DNA sequences code for this CDR3. CDR3 coding DNA: TGCGCCAGCAGCTTGGAGGGGGTAGGCAATCAGCCCCAGCATTTT. Its translation: CASSLEGVGNQPQHF. The chain employs TRBV5-1 and TRBJ1-5; TRBD1 is a possible D gene (6 bases). Trimming cost V 0 bases and J 2 bases, with 9 bases left between them. CDR3 size: 15 residues. Germline V CDR1 and CDR2: SGHRS, YFSETQ.

This clone was detected once. This CDR3 is CASSQWEGSYEQYF. DNA for the CDR3: TGCGCCAGCAGCCAATGGGAGGGATCCTACGAGCAGTACTTC. The chain has TRBV4-3 and TRBJ2-7; 7 nucleotides line up with TRBD2. Germline lookup yields CDR1 LGHNA and CDR2 YSLEER. The CDR3 extends over 14 amino acids. V gave up 2 bases and J gave up 1 base; unmatched junction bases: 2.

The J gene is TRBJ1-1, the V gene TRBV5-1; possible D gene TRBD1, 6 bases. From germline, CDR1 is SGHRS and CDR2 YFSETQ. This CDR3 region has 15 residues. With 4 bases removed from V and 6 bases from J, the gap between germline ends came to 19 bases. The CDR3 region has the DNA TGCGCCAGCAGCACCAACGTAGCAAGGGGGGCTGAAGCTTTCTTT. Protein sequence: CASSTNVARGAEAFF.

Only one count was recorded for this clone. The V and J genes are TRBV18 and TRBJ1-3, with D perhaps matching TRBD1 (5 bases). V was pared by 2 bases and J by 0 bases, with 20 bases between. CDR1 and CDR2 from the germline V gene are KGHSH and LQKENI. The CDR3 extends over 19 amino acids. The CDR3 reads CASSPSGTAGSNSGNTIYF. The CDR3 bases are TGTGCCAGCTCACCATCTGGGACCGCCGGATCTAACTCTGGAAACACCATATATTTT.

Concerning this clone itself: One end of the junction varies from germline; a read error may be responsible. V and J are TRBV2 and TRBJ1-4; no clear D. Germline V gives CDR1 SNHLY, CDR2 FYNNEI. The CDR3 contains 12 residues. CDR3 sequence reads: CACRAGNEKLFF. The CDR3 DNA reads TGTGCCTGCAGAGCCGGGAATGAAAAACTGTTTTTT.